The 13 T cell receptor beta chains listed next were all sequenced from one sample in a study of CD8+CD57+ T cells in acquired aplastic anemia. By flow cytometry, patients selected for sequencing had shown an expansion of CD8+CD57+ cells. TCR beta VDJ and CDR3 were profiled, and genomic DNA was the template. Via MiXCR, TCRdb re-called the reads, giving one row per CDR3 protein. The profile covers around 200,000 distinct CDR3 sequences, with 55% to 65% appearing a single time and roughly 43% taken by the ten largest. Material for sequencing was sorted CD4+, CD8+, or CD8+CD57+ T cells (not recorded which) from PBMCs. The receptors shown here come from a human donor with aplastic anemia.

This clonotype came up once. This chain connects TRBV15 to TRBJ1-2, with a tentative D call TRBD1 (6 bases). The CDR3 has 12 residues. The germline V gene has CDR1 LNHNV and CDR2 YYDKDF (reference sequence). V was pared by 3 bases and J by 7 bases, with 9 bases between. The CDR3 DNA reads as TGTGCCACCAGCAGTCCAGGGGTTGGCTACACCTTC. Translated, it gives CATSSPGVGYTF.

This sequence joins TRBV24-1 and TRBJ1-6; D remains unclear. The CDR3 covers 17 residues. CDR1 is KGHDR and CDR2 is SFDVKD in the germline V gene. Trimming shortened V by 9 bases and J by 7 bases, and 24 bases separated the two germline ends. The CDR3 here is CATVSRGRREANSPLHF. CDR3 DNA sequence: TGTGCCACCGTCTCACGTGGGAGGAGAGAGGCAAATTCACCCCTCCACTTT.

This clonotype came up many times. The chain couples TRBV29-1 to TRBJ2-7; no definite D call. CDR1 is SQVTM, CDR2 ANQGSEA, per germline. V was trimmed by 0 bases and J by 0 bases, leaving 9 bases between them. There are 14 residues in the CDR3. CDR3 nucleotides: TGCAGCGTTGAAGATCGTCCGGACTCCTACGAGCAGTACTTC. Amino acids: CSVEDRPDSYEQYF.

V is TRBV24-1 and J is TRBJ2-2; 8 nucleotides match TRBD1. The CDR3 is 13 amino acids. Germline CDR1 reads KGHDR; CDR2 reads SFDVKD. The V gene end was trimmed by 9 bases and the J gene end by 1 base; junction bases not matched to a gene: 0. CDR3 bases: TGTGCCACCGGGACAGGGAACACCGGGGAGCTGTTTTTT. It codes for CATGTGNTGELFF.

DNA for the CDR3: TGTGCCAGCAGCCAAGGACAGGGAGGGTACGAGCAGTACTTC. It translates to CASSQGQGGYEQYF. The chain employs TRBV7-7 and TRBJ2-7, with a tentative D call TRBD1 (8 bases). The CDR3 has 14 amino acids. Germline values: CDR1 SSHAT, CDR2 FNYEAQ (reference sequence). Trimming stripped 5 bases from V and 4 bases from J, with 15 bases between.

This clonotype was detected many times. The V call is TRBV15, the J call TRBJ1-4; 9 bases fit TRBD1. V dropped 1 base and J dropped 5; count of bases not matched to a gene: 5. There are 16 residues in the CDR3. The germline CDR1 and CDR2 sequences are LNHNV and YYDKDF (reference sequence). CDR3 nucleotide sequence: TGTGCCACCAGCAGAGTCGGGACAGGGTGGAATGAAAAACTGTTTTTT. This sequence encodes CATSRVGTGWNEKLFF.

V is TRBV5-1 and J is TRBJ1-1; no definite D call. The CDR3 is 12 residues long. Trimming cost V 5 bases and J 5 bases, with 10 bases left between them. The germline CDR1 and CDR2 sequences are SGHRS and YFSETQ. CDR3 nucleotide sequence: TGCGCCAGCAGTTACACCGGGACTGAAGCTTTCTTT. It codes for CASSYTGTEAFF.

The chain employs TRBV28 and TRBJ2-7, with TRBD2 matching over 9 bases. Germline CDR1 MDHEN, CDR2 SYDVKM. The junction had 9 bases not matched to a gene; V was cut back by 6 bases and J by 6 bases. CDR3 size: 14 residues. For the CDR3, the DNA is TGTGCCAGCAGGCGTACCGGGACTAGCCTCGAGCAGTACTTC. Encoded protein: CASRRTGTSLEQYF.

This chain's CDR3 is CASRTGGLNQETQYF. CDR3 sequence (DNA): TGTGCCAGCAGGACAGGGGGGCTAAATCAAGAGACCCAGTACTTC. The rearrangement links TRBV2 to TRBJ2-5; TRBD1 aligns across 9 bases. V dropped 6 bases and J dropped 2; count of bases not matched to a gene: 7. Germline CDR1 SNHLY, CDR2 FYNNEI. The CDR3 is 15 residues long.

As to this clonotype: Lacking the conserved final phenylalanine or tryptophan, this CDR3 likely reflects a read error. The chain joins TRBV5-1 to TRBJ1-2; D unclear. From germline, CDR1 is SGHRS and CDR2 YFSETQ. The CDR3 contains 11 residues. Trimming shortened V by 6 bases and J by 8 bases, and 11 bases separated the two germline ends. The DNA of the CDR3 is TGCGCCAGCACTAAGGGATCCGGCTACACCCTC. It is translated as CASTKGSGYTL.

The chain joins TRBV7-2 to TRBJ2-1, with 13 bases fitting TRBD2. The CDR3 runs 16 residues. CDR1 is SGHTA and CDR2 is FQGNSA in the germline V gene. Losses at the gene ends were 5 bases for V and 4 bases for J; bases not matched to a gene: 5. Here the CDR3 reads CASSRTSGSGYNEQFF. The CDR3 DNA reads TGTGCCAGCAGCAGGACTAGCGGGAGTGGATACAATGAGCAGTTCTTC.

The genes are TRBV5-5 and TRBJ1-2, with a possible D match to TRBD1 (6 bases). Germline lookup yields CDR1 SGHKS and CDR2 YYEKEE (reference sequence). Trimming pared 3 bases from V and 1 base from J, leaving 16 bases between. This CDR3 has 16 amino acids. CDR3 region: CASSSPSDRLNYGYTF. CDR3 sequence (DNA): TGTGCCAGCAGCTCACCGTCGGACAGACTTAACTATGGCTACACCTTC. Variable domain in full (rest from reference TRBV5-5 and TRBJ1-2): DAGVTQSPTHLIKTRGQQVTLRCSPISGHKSVSWYQQVLGQGPQFIFQYYEKEERGRGNFPDRFSARQFPNYSSELNVNALLLGDSALYLCASSSPSDRLNYGYTFGSGTRLTVV.

This sequence joins TRBV2 and TRBJ1-3, with TRBD1 identical over 9 bases. With V trimmed by 4 bases and J by 2 bases, 3 bases remained unmatched. The CDR3 length is 15 residues. The germline V gene has CDR1 SNHLY and CDR2 FYNNEI. CDR3 nucleotides: TGTGCCAGCAGTGGGAGACAGGGGGCTGGAAACACCATATATTTT. Its protein is CASSGRQGAGNTIYF.